This T cell receptor beta chain was documented in a study of blood T cell repertoires in COVID-19. Background on the study: From T cells, B-cell-depleted T cells, or PBMCs came the material, which was cDNA or gDNA.

Trimming took off 5 bases at V and 5 bases at J, with 16 bases between the two ends. The CDR3 length is 15 residues. Looked up from germline, CDR1 is SNHLY and CDR2 is FYNNEI. This table comes from immunoSEQ multiplex PCR, and its TCRdb copy is limited to in-frame clones, with some not included. The table lists fewer than 250,000 clones, around 83% of them singletons. Sample: peripheral blood. The TCR was taken from a woman aged 45-65 years with acute or convalescent COVID-19. V is TRBV2 and J is TRBJ1-5, with D perhaps matching TRBD1 (5 bases). The CDR3 sequence: CASSTKRGSYQPQHF. Here the CDR3 DNA reads TGTGCCAGCAGTACAAAAAGGGGATCCTATCAGCCCCAGCATTTT.